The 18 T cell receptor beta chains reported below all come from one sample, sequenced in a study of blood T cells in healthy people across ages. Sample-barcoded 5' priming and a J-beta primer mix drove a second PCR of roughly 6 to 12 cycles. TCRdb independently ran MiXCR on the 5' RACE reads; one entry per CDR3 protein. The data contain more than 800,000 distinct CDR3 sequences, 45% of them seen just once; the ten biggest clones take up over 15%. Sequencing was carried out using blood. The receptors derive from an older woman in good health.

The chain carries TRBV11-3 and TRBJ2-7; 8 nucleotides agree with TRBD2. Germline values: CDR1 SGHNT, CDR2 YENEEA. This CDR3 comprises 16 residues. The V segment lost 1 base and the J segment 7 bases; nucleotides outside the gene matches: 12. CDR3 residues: CASSLGPGGPGNEQYF. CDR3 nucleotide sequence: TGTGCCAGCAGCTTAGGTCCGGGAGGGCCGGGCAATGAGCAGTACTTC.

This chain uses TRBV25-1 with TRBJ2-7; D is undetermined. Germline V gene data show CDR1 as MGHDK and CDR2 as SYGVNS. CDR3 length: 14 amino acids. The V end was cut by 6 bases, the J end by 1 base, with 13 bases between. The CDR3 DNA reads TGTGCCAGCAGGGACCCGGCCCATTCCTACGAGCAGTACTTC. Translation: CASRDPAHSYEQYF.

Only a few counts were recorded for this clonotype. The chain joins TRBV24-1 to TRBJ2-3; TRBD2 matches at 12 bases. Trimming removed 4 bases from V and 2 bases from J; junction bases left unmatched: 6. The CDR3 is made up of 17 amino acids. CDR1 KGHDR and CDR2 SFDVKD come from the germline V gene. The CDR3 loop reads CATSDPGLAGNTDTQYF. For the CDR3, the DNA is TGTGCCACCAGTGACCCCGGACTAGCGGGAAACACAGATACGCAGTATTTT.

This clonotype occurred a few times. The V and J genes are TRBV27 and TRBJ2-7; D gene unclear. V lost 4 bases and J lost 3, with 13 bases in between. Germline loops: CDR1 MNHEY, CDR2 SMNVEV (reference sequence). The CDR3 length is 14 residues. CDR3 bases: TGTGCCAGCAGTTCCAGCATCTCAGGCTACGAGCAGTACTTC. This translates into CASSSSISGYEQYF.

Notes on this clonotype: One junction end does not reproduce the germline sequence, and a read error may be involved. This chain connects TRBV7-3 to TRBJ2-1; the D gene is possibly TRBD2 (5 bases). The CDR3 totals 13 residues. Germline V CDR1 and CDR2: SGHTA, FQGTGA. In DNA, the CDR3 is TGTCCCAGCAGCTTAGGAGGATACAATGAGCAGTTCTTC. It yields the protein CPSSLGGYNEQFF.

CDR3 in DNA: TGTGCCATCAGTGGGATCCCCGGGACTAGCGGCCACTCCTACAATGAGCAGTTCTTC. Translation gives CAISGIPGTSGHSYNEQFF. The gene calls are TRBV10-3 and TRBJ2-1, with 11 bases identical to TRBD2. V was clipped by 4 bases and J by 0 bases; unmatched bases: 11. Germline V gene lookup returns CDR1 ENHRY and CDR2 SYGVKD. This CDR3 region has 19 residues.

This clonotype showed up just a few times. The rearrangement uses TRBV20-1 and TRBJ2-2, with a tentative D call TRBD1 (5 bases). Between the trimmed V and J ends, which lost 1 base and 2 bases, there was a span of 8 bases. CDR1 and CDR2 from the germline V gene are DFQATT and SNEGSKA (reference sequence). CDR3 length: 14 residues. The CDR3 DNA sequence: TGCAGTGCTAGAGCCAGGGTCAACACCGGGGAGCTGTTTTTT. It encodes CSARARVNTGELFF.

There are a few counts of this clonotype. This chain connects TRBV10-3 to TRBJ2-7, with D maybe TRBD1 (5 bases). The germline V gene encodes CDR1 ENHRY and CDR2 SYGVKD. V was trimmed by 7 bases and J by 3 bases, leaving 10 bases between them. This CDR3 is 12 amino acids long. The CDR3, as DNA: TGTGCCATCATGGGCGACAGCTACGAGCAGTACTTC. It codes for CAIMGDSYEQYF.

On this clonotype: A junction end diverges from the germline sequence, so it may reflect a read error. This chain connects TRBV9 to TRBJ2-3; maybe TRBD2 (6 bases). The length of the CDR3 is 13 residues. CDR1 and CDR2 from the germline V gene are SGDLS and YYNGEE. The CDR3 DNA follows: TGTGCCAACAGCGTAGGTTCCCGCGGGGCGCAGTATTTT. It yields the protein CANSVGSRGAQYF.

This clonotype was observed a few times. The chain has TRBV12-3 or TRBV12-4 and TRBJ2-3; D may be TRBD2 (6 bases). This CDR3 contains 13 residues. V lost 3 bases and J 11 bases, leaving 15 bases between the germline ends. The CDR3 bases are TGTGCCAGCAGTTTGGCGGGGCAGGAGAAGCAGTATTTT. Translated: CASSLAGQEKQYF.

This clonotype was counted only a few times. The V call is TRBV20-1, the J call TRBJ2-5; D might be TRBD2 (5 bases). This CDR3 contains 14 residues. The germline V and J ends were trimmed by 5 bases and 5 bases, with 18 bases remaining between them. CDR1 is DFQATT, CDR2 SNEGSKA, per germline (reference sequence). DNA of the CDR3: TGCAGTGCTGGCGGTCCGGAGTGGAGGGAGACCCAGTACTTC. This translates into CSAGGPEWRETQYF.

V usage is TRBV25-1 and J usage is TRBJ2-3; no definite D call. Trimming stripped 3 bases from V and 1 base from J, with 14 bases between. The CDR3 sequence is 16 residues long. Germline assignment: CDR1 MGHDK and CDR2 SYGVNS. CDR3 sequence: CASSDGRMDGTDTQYF. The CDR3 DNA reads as TGTGCCAGCAGTGACGGCAGAATGGACGGCACAGATACGCAGTATTTT.

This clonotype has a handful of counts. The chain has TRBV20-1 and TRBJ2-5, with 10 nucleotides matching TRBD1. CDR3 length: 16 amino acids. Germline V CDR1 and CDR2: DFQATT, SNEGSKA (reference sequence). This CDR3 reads CSASNPGQGSPNEQYF. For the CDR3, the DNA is TGCAGCGCATCAAACCCGGGACAGGGGTCCCCCAATGAGCAGTACTTC.

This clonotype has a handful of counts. In DNA, the CDR3 is TGTGCCAGCGGAGGGGCAGATGAAGCTTTCTTT. Translated, it gives CASGGADEAFF. The chain carries TRBV2 and TRBJ1-1; D might be TRBD1 (5 bases). The germline V gene encodes CDR1 SNHLY and CDR2 FYNNEI. There are 11 residues in the CDR3. Trimming took 8 bases from V and 7 from J, leaving 11 bases between them.

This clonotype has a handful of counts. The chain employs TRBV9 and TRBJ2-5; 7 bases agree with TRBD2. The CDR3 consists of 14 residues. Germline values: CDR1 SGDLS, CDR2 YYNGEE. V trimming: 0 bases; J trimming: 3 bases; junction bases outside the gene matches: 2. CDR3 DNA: TGTGCCAGCAGCGTAGCTAGCGGTAAAGAGACCCAGTACTTC. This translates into CASSVASGKETQYF. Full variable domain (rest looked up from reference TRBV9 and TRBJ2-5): DSGVTQTPKHLITATGQRVTLRCSPRSGDLSVYWYQQSLDQGLQFLIQYYNGEERAKGNILERFSAQQFPDLHSELNLSSLELGDSALYFCASSVASGKETQYFGPGTRLLVL.

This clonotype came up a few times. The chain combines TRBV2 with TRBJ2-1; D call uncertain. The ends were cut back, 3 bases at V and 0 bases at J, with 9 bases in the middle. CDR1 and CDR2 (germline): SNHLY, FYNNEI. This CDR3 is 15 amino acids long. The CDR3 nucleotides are TGTGCCAGCAGTGACGGTGGCACCTCCTACAATGAGCAGTTCTTC. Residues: CASSDGGTSYNEQFF.

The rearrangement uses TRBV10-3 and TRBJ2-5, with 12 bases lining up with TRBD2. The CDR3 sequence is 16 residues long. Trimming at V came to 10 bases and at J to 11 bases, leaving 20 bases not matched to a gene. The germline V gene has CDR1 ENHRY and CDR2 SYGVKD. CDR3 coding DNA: TGTGCCAGCGGACCGGGACTAGCGGGCCTTCGACGGGAGCAGTACTTC. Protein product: CASGPGLAGLRREQYF.

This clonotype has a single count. The DNA for the CDR3 is TGCGCCAGCAGCTTGGGGGCTAGCGGGAGGGTTTCCAATGAGCAGTTCTTC. Its protein product is CASSLGASGRVSNEQFF. The chain is built from TRBV5-1 and TRBJ2-1; the match to TRBD2 covers 12 bases. Germline assignment: CDR1 SGHRS and CDR2 YFSETQ. Trimming at V came to 0 bases and at J to 6 bases, leaving 7 bases not matched to a gene. This CDR3 has 17 residues.